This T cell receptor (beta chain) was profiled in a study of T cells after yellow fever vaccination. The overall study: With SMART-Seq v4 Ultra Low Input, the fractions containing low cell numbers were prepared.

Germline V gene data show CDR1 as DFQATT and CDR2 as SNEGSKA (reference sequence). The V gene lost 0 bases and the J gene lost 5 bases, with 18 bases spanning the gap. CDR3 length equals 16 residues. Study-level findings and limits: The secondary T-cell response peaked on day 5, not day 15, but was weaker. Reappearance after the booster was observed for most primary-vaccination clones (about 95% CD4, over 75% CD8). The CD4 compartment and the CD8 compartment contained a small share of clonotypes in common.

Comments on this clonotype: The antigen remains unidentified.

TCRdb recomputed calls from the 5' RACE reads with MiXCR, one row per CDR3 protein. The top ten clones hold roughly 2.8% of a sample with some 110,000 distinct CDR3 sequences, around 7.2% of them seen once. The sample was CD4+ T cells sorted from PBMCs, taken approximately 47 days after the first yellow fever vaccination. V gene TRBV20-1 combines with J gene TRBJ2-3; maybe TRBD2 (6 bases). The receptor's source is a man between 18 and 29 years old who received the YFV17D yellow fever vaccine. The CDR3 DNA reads TGCAGTGCTAGAGATGGGGGGACGGGGGAGATAGATACGCAGTATTTT. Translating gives CSARDGGTGEIDTQYF.